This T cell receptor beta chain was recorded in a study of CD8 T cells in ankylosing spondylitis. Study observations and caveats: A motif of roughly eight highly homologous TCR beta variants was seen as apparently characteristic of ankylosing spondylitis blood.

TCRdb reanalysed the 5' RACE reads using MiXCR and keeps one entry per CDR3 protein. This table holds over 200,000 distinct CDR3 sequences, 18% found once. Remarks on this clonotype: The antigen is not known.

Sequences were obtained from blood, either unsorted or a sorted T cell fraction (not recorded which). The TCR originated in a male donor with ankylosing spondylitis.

As DNA, the CDR3 is TGTGCCAGCAGCTCCCGGGGGGAAGACACAGATACGCAGTATTTT. It is translated as CASSSRGEDTDTQYF. This chain connects TRBV28 to TRBJ2-3; 7 bases are a match to TRBD2. The ends lost 6 bases at V and 2 bases at J; junction bases unmatched: 8. This CDR3 region has 15 residues. The germline V gene encodes CDR1 MDHEN and CDR2 SYDVKM.